The clone carrying this T cell receptor beta chain was recorded once. Its antigen is unidentified. This sample was taken from a study of PD-1 blockade in classical Hodgkin lymphoma. Overall study: The patients were dosed with nivolumab 3 mg/kg, infused intravenously every 2 weeks.

The CDR3 has 13 amino acids. From germline, CDR1 is SEHNR and CDR2 FQNEAQ (reference sequence). Between the trimmed V and J ends, which lost 5 bases and 8 bases, there was a span of 16 bases. Findings and limits, study-wide: The drivers behind the repertoire differences, possibly disease activity or prior therapy, remain undefined. Complete responders' baseline diversity resembled that of newly diagnosed patients.

No patient escaped relapse after autologous stem cell transplantation, and brentuximab vedotin exposure varied. Patients reached a best response of complete response, partial response or progressive disease. Sequencing used immunoSEQ multiplex PCR; TCRdb keeps in-frame clones, though not all of them. The profile covers around 65,000 clones, with around 87% appearing a single time and approximately 16% taken by the ten largest. The sample consisted of peripheral blood mononuclear cells (PBMCs), taken at baseline. This clonotype originated in a human donor with classical Hodgkin lymphoma. The chain has TRBV7-9 and TRBJ2-7, with D possibly being TRBD1 (6 bases). The CDR3: CASSTSETGQQYF. The CDR3 DNA sequence: TGTGCCAGCAGCACCTCGGAAACAGGGCAGCAGTACTTC.